This T cell receptor (beta chain) derives from a study of spatial heterogeneity in lung cancer. This clonotype qualifies as medium-sized. Stated time point: sample taken at primary tumor resection. TCRdb analysed the 5' RACE reads with MiXCR anew, one entry per CDR3 protein. The sample carries roughly 2,600 distinct CDR3 sequences, over 6.5% recorded once. Germline-derived CDR1 and CDR2 are MNHNY and SVGAGI (reference sequence). The CDR3 extends over 15 amino acids. With 0 bases removed from V and 7 bases from J, the gap between germline ends came to 13 bases. Source: normal lung tissue next to the tumor, taken at surgery. The origin of this receptor is a male donor with early-stage non-small cell lung cancer. V and J are TRBV6-6 and TRBJ1-5; possibly TRBD1 for D (5 bases). CDR3 nucleotides: TGTGCCAGCAGTTACTCTCAGGGCCAAGGGCAGCCCCAGCATTTT. Its translation is CASSYSQGQGQPQHF.